One sample yielded the 20 T cell receptor beta chains listed below, sequenced in a study of blood T cell repertoires in COVID-19. Profiled with immunoSEQ multiplex PCR; TCRdb holds only in-frame clones, not every one. Here the sample spans some 250,000 clones, roughly 86% being singletons. Sequencing used peripheral blood. Receptors were obtained from a woman in her 30s who had recovered from COVID-19.

This clone was counted a single time. The J gene is TRBJ2-1, the V gene TRBV19; D not resolved. This CDR3 region has 13 residues. Germline loops: CDR1 LNHDA, CDR2 SQIVND (reference sequence). V dropped 3 bases and J dropped 5 bases, with 8 bases sitting between them. DNA for the CDR3: TGTGCCAGTAGTATCGTACTCCACAATGAGCAGTTCTTC. This encodes CASSIVLHNEQFF.

V usage is TRBV7-9 and J usage is TRBJ1-6, with 7 bases identical to TRBD1. Trimming took 10 bases from V and 0 from J; bases not matched to a gene: 12. CDR3 size: 17 residues. Germline V CDR1 and CDR2: SEHNR, FQNEAQ (reference sequence). The CDR3 loop is CATDNTGDSSYNSPLHF. For the CDR3, the DNA is TGTGCCACCGACAACACAGGGGATAGCTCCTATAATTCACCCCTCCACTTT.

The chain couples TRBV18 to TRBJ1-6; 7 bases align to TRBD1. Germline V lookup: CDR1 KGHSH, CDR2 LQKENI. The CDR3 has 15 residues. Trimming removed 3 bases from V and 6 bases from J; junction bases left unmatched: 5. In nucleotides, the CDR3 is TGTGCCAGCTCACCCGGACAGGTTCTTAATTCACCCCTCCACTTT. Translation gives CASSPGQVLNSPLHF.

The chain links TRBV5-1 to TRBJ2-5, with TRBD2 matching 8 bases. After removal of 1 base from V and 1 base from J, the junction contained 3 bases not matched to a gene. Germline CDR1 and CDR2: SGHRS and YFSETQ. This CDR3 is 15 amino acids long. The CDR3 reads CASSLRSGGQETQYF. DNA of the CDR3: TGCGCCAGCAGCTTGCGCAGCGGGGGCCAAGAGACCCAGTACTTC.

This rearrangement joins TRBV5-1 to TRBJ2-5; 8 bases map to TRBD1. This CDR3 comprises 15 residues. With 4 bases clipped from V and 1 base from J, the junction kept 6 bases outside the gene matches. Germline lookup yields CDR1 SGHRS and CDR2 YFSETQ. The CDR3 nucleotides read TGCGCCAGCAGCGCCTACAGGGGGTCCCAAGAGACCCAGTACTTC. Its protein product is CASSAYRGSQETQYF.

The chain carries TRBV7-9 and TRBJ1-2; D unclear. The CDR3 covers 14 residues. Germline-derived CDR1 and CDR2 are SEHNR and FQNEAQ (reference sequence). V lost 4 bases to trimming and J lost 5 bases, with 14 bases between them. CDR3 bases: TGTGCCAGCAGCTCGAGCGATAGAGCTTATGGCTACACCTTC. It encodes CASSSSDRAYGYTF.

This clone turned up a few times. The rearrangement links TRBV2 to TRBJ2-2; no firm D call. Germline V gene lookup returns CDR1 SNHLY and CDR2 FYNNEI. CDR3 length equals 14 residues. The V end was cut by 8 bases, the J end by 3 bases, with 13 bases between. Here the CDR3 DNA reads TGTGCCAGCTCGGTCCCTGCGGACACCGGGGAGCTGTTTTTT. It translates to CASSVPADTGELFF.

The table lists this clone with a few counts. The chain combines TRBV5-1 with TRBJ2-2; D is perhaps TRBD1 (6 bases). Trimming took off 7 bases at V and 6 bases at J, with 16 bases between the two ends. The CDR3 extends over 14 amino acids. Per the germline V gene, CDR1 is SGHRS and CDR2 is YFSETQ. CDR3 protein: CASRDPQGSGELFF. The CDR3 DNA reads TGCGCCAGCCGAGACCCCCAGGGGTCCGGGGAGCTGTTTTTT. The full variable domain, in which reference TRBV5-1 and TRBJ2-2 provide the parts outside the CDR3, is KAGVTQTPRYLIKTRGQQVTLSCSPISGHRSVSWYQQTPGQGLQFLFEYFSETQRNKGNFPGRFSGRQFSNSRSEMNVSTLELGDSALYLCASRDPQGSGELFFGEGSRLTVL.

The rearrangement joins TRBV7-9 to TRBJ2-3, with TRBD2 as a possible D gene (5 bases). The CDR3 has 16 amino acids. V shed 1 base and J shed 1 base, with 12 bases lying between them. Germline CDR1 is SEHNR and CDR2 is FQNEAQ (reference sequence). The CDR3 loop is CASSLVTPLGTDTQYF. Written as DNA, the CDR3 is TGTGCCAGCAGCTTAGTAACCCCACTAGGCACAGATACGCAGTATTTT.

The chain recombines TRBV7-9 with TRBJ2-7; 9 bases match TRBD2. Germline V gene sequence: CDR1 SEHNR, CDR2 FQNEAQ (reference sequence). The V and J ends lost 1 base and 12 bases, in that order; junction bases with no gene match: 10. The CDR3 consists of 14 residues. CDR3 amino acids: CASSLVSSGGLTYF. For the CDR3, the DNA is TGTGCCAGCAGCTTAGTTTCCAGCGGGGGGCTTACGTACTTC.

This chain joins TRBV13 and TRBJ1-5, with no clear D. The germline V gene has CDR1 PRHDT and CDR2 FYEKMQ (reference sequence). V gave up 3 bases and J gave up 2 bases, with 14 bases separating them. This CDR3 region has 16 residues. The CDR3 coding sequence is TGTGCCAGCAGCTTTAGACGGGGTATTGGCAATCAGCCCCAGCATTTT. This sequence encodes CASSFRRGIGNQPQHF.

This chain uses TRBV6-6 with TRBJ1-3; D is perhaps TRBD1 (5 bases). There are 15 residues in the CDR3. Trimming took off 2 bases at V and 4 bases at J, with 12 bases between the two ends. Germline assignment: CDR1 MNHNY and CDR2 SVGAGI (reference sequence). The chain's CDR3 is CASSYPIAGGNTIYF. The DNA for the CDR3 is TGTGCCAGCAGTTACCCCATTGCAGGGGGAAACACCATATATTTT.

The rearrangement uses TRBV5-6 and TRBJ2-5, with D tentatively TRBD2 (7 bases). Germline CDR1 SGHDT, CDR2 YYEEEE. Trimming took 0 bases from V and 4 from J, leaving 13 bases between them. This CDR3 contains 15 residues. CDR3 region: CASSLGRGARETQYF. Written as DNA, the CDR3 is TGTGCCAGCAGCTTGGGCCGGGGGGCCAGAGAGACCCAGTACTTC.

J is TRBJ2-6 and V is TRBV3-1 (or the pseudogene TRBV3-2), with 7 bases identical to TRBD1. This CDR3 has 15 residues. The J segment lost 4 bases and the V segment lost 2 bases, leaving 2 bases of the junction unmatched. The germline V gene has CDR1 LGHDT and CDR2 YNNKEL (reference sequence). The DNA for the CDR3 is TGTGCCAGCAGCCAAAAGGGGGCAGGGGCCAACGTCCTGACTTTC. Its translation: CASSQKGAGANVLTF.

The chain is built from TRBV27 and TRBJ1-5; TRBD1 matches 7 bases. Germline V gives CDR1 MNHEY, CDR2 SMNVEV (reference sequence). J lost 0 bases, V lost 6 bases, and 8 bases had no gene match. This CDR3 spans 16 amino acids. The CDR3 protein is CASRYAGQNSNQPQHF. CDR3 nucleotide sequence: TGTGCCAGCAGATACGCGGGACAGAATAGCAATCAGCCCCAGCATTTT.

The gene calls are TRBV13 and TRBJ2-3; 15 bases map to TRBD2. This CDR3 has 20 residues. Germline V gene data show CDR1 as PRHDT and CDR2 as FYEKMQ (reference sequence). V lost 5 bases and J lost 2; bases outside the gene matches: 14. CDR3 coding DNA: TGTGCCAGCAGCCCGACCAAGGGACTAGCGGGGGGACCGAACACAGATACGCAGTATTTT. It is translated as CASSPTKGLAGGPNTDTQYF.

This chain connects TRBV11-3 to TRBJ1-1; D is perhaps TRBD1 (6 bases). V lost 5 bases and J lost 0, with 16 bases in between. This CDR3 has 16 amino acids. From germline, CDR1 is SGHNT and CDR2 YENEEA. The CDR3 nucleotides read TGTGCCAGCAGCCAAGGGGGGGGCCTAGTGAACACTGAAGCTTTCTTT. Protein product: CASSQGGGLVNTEAFF.

V and J are TRBV5-1 and TRBJ1-2; D remains unclear. V was clipped by 7 bases and J by 1 base, with 17 bases between them. The CDR3 spans 15 residues. CDR1 is SGHRS and CDR2 is YFSETQ in the germline V gene. The CDR3 sequence: CASGPGREDNYGYTF. The CDR3 nucleotides read TGCGCCAGCGGGCCCGGGAGGGAGGATAACTATGGCTACACCTTC.

The V and J genes are TRBV5-6 and TRBJ2-2; D not resolved. Germline-derived CDR1 and CDR2 are SGHDT and YYEEEE. There are 15 residues in the CDR3. Trimming pared 2 bases from V and 0 bases from J, leaving 8 bases between. CDR3 in DNA: TGTGCCAGCAGCTTCCTTACAGCGAACACCGGGGAGCTGTTTTTT. Its translation: CASSFLTANTGELFF.

DNA of the CDR3: TGTGCCAGCAGCGTAGCCCGACAGGGGGCGAACACCGGGGAGCTGTTTTTT. It specifies CASSVARQGANTGELFF. The rearrangement uses TRBV9 and TRBJ2-2; 9 nucleotides align to TRBD1. CDR1 is SGDLS, CDR2 YYNGEE, per germline. This CDR3 is 17 amino acids long. J lost 0 bases, V lost 0 bases, and 3 bases had no gene match.